This T cell receptor beta chain was captured in a study of T cell clonotyping in hematopoietic cell transplantation. General study findings and limits: Broader posttransplant TCR repertoire diversity was predicted by graft donor and pretransplant recipient Inverse Simpson Index values. Few recipient clonotypes overlapped donors; over 97% were de novo at given depth. CD4 and CD8 repertoire contributions could not be separated without sorting.

Clones were read by immunoSEQ multiplex PCR, and TCRdb kept only the in-frame ones, dropping some. The data hold over 10,000 clones, with over 40% observed a single time. Details on this clone: Its target is unknown.

This CDR3 spans 13 amino acids. Per the germline V gene, CDR1 is GTSNPN and CDR2 is SVGIG (reference sequence). Trimming removed 8 bases at V and 4 bases at J, with 18 bases between. Sequenced: peripheral blood mononuclear cells. This sequence was found in a man over 45 in good health. Some clones in this sample may be carry-over from other donors' samples. The chain joins TRBV30 to TRBJ2-7, with D tentatively TRBD2 (5 bases). CDR3 region: CARDGINSYEQYF. The CDR3 DNA reads as TGTGCCAGAGACGGGATAAACAGTTACGAGCAGTACTTC.